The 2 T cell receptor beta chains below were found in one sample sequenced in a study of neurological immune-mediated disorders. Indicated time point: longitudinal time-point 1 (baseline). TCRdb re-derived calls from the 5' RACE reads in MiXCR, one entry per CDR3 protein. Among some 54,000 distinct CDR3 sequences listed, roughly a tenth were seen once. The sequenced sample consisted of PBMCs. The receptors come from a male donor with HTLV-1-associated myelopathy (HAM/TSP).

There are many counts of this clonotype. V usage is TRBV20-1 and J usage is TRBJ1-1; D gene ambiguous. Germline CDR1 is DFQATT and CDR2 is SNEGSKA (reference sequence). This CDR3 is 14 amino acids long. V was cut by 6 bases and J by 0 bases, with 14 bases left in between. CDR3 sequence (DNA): TGCAGTGCCCTTCGTAGGGCATTGAACACTGAAGCTTTCTTT. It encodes CSALRRALNTEAFF.

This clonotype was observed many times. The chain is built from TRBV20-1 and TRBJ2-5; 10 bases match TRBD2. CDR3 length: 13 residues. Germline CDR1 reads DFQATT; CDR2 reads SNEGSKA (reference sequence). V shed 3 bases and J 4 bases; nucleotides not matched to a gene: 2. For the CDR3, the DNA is TGCAGTGCTAGGCCTAGCGGGAGAGAGACCCAGTACTTC. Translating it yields CSARPSGRETQYF.